The entry below gives a single TCR beta chain sequence along with its context. This sample was included in a study of T cell changes during pregnancy in multiple sclerosis. The CDR3 loop spans 14 amino acids. The germline gives CDR1 MNHEY, CDR2 SMNVEV (reference sequence). Losses at the gene ends were 3 bases for V and 6 bases for J; bases not matched to a gene: 4. Assay used: immunoSEQ multiplex PCR; TCRdb lists only in-frame clones, some missing. The sample yields tens of thousands of clones, roughly 90% seen once. Sequenced here: peripheral blood, sampled in the second trimester of pregnancy. The chain recombines TRBV27 with TRBJ2-1; TRBD2 matches at 8 bases. The TCR sequence derives from a female donor in good health, enrolled as a control in a pregnancy study. As DNA, the CDR3 is TGTGCCAGCAGTTTCGGTAGCGGGGTCAATGAGCAGTTCTTC. The encoded protein is CASSFGSGVNEQFF.